Following are 28 T cell receptor beta chains from one sample sequenced in a study of a mutant IDH1 vaccine in newly diagnosed glioma. Repertoires were generated with immunoSEQ multiplex PCR, while TCRdb's copy carries only in-frame clones and drops some. The sample lists tens of thousands of clones, approximately 90% occurring once. Stated time point: week 5, during vaccination. Every vaccination contained 300 ug of the mutant IDH1 20-mer peptide and was paired with topical imiquimod. The antigens of these receptors remain unknown. The specimen was peripheral blood mononuclear cells (PBMCs), collected from a glioma patient whose treatment included an IDH1 peptide vaccine. The origin of the receptors is a woman aged 40 to 50 with glioma. Some clones in this sample may be carry-over from other donors' samples.

This chain's CDR3 is CASSQGESSGANVLTF. In DNA, the CDR3 is TGCGCCAGCAGCCAAGGCGAAAGCTCTGGGGCCAACGTCCTGACTTTC. The chain employs TRBV4-3 and TRBJ2-6, with unresolved D. The CDR3 spans 16 residues. Germline values: CDR1 LGHNA, CDR2 YSLEER. The V end was cut by 1 base, the J end by 0 bases, with 7 bases between.

The CDR3 bases are TGTGCCAGCTCACCATTGGGAAACACCATATATTTT. It specifies CASSPLGNTIYF. This rearrangement joins TRBV18 to TRBJ1-3; no clear D gene. The CDR3 runs 12 residues. Per the germline V gene, CDR1 is KGHSH and CDR2 is LQKENI. Trimming stripped 2 bases from V and 4 bases from J, with 3 bases between.

This rearrangement joins TRBV9 to TRBJ2-3, with D perhaps matching TRBD2 (5 bases). The CDR3 is 16 amino acids. CDR1 and CDR2 from the germline V gene are SGDLS and YYNGEE. Trimming pared 0 bases from V and 6 bases from J, leaving 17 bases between. The CDR3 loop reads CASSVDRRSPPDTQYF. In nucleotides, the CDR3 is TGTGCCAGCAGCGTAGATCGGAGGAGCCCGCCGGATACGCAGTATTTT.

The chain recombines TRBV6-5 with TRBJ1-2; D possibly corresponds to TRBD1 (5 bases). Trimming cost V 6 bases and J 3 bases, with 17 bases left between them. The CDR3 length is 15 residues. The germline gives CDR1 MNHEY, CDR2 SVGAGI. The CDR3 DNA reads as TGTGCCAGCAGACCCGGGACGCAAACATACTATGGCTACACCTTC. This translates into CASRPGTQTYYGYTF.

This chain connects TRBV28 to TRBJ2-7, with 7 bases fitting TRBD2. V shed 7 bases, J shed 4 bases, and the junction held 4 bases outside the gene matches. The CDR3 contains 12 residues. Germline V gene data show CDR1 as MDHEN and CDR2 as SYDVKM. The CDR3: CASTGLPYEQYF. The DNA for the CDR3 is TGTGCCAGCACGGGACTACCTTACGAGCAGTACTTC.

The chain employs TRBV19 and TRBJ1-2; D is unresolved. Trimming removed 6 bases at V and 4 bases at J, with 15 bases between. The V gene's germline CDR1 is LNHDA and CDR2 SQIVND (reference sequence). The CDR3 runs 14 residues. For the CDR3, the DNA is TGTGCCAGTAGCGACTCCCTGGGAACCTATGGCTACACCTTC. Protein: CASSDSLGTYGYTF.

The chain is built from TRBV25-1 and TRBJ1-6; D not certain. Deletions cut 4 bases from V and 7 bases from J, with 5 bases between. The CDR3 is 12 residues long. The germline CDR1 and CDR2 sequences are MGHDK and SYGVNS. The CDR3 spells CASSVGNSPLHF. In DNA, the CDR3 is TGTGCCAGCAGTGTTGGGAATTCACCCCTCCACTTT.

The J gene is TRBJ2-7, the V gene TRBV5-1; 10 bases map to TRBD2. The germline V gene has CDR1 SGHRS and CDR2 YFSETQ. The junction had 18 bases not matched to a gene; V was cut back by 2 bases and J by 7 bases. CDR3 length equals 18 residues. Here the CDR3 reads CASSLGGSGRTRPREQYF. The DNA for the CDR3 is TGCGCCAGCAGCTTAGGAGGTAGCGGGAGGACCCGCCCAAGAGAGCAGTACTTC. The full variable domain, rest sourced from reference TRBV5-1 and TRBJ2-7, is KAGVTQTPRYLIKTRGQQVTLSCSPISGHRSVSWYQQTPGQGLQFLFEYFSETQRNKGNFPGRFSGRQFSNSRSEMNVSTLELGDSALYLCASSLGGSGRTRPREQYFGPGTRLTVT.

This clone was observed once. This chain uses TRBV9 with TRBJ2-2; D uncertain. This CDR3 has 12 amino acids. V was trimmed by 2 bases and J by 6 bases, leaving 5 bases between them. Germline values: CDR1 SGDLS, CDR2 YYNGEE. This CDR3 reads CASSVGPGELFF. The DNA of the CDR3 is TGTGCCAGCAGCGTCGGGCCCGGGGAGCTGTTTTTT.

CDR3 region: CASSRGGKSGELFF. DNA of the CDR3: TGTGCCAGCAGCAGGGGGGGGAAGTCCGGGGAGCTGTTTTTT. The chain combines TRBV9 with TRBJ2-2, with D perhaps TRBD2 (7 bases). V lost 4 bases and J 6 bases, leaving 13 bases between the germline ends. CDR1 and CDR2 from the germline V gene are SGDLS and YYNGEE. CDR3 length equals 14 residues. Looking up the rest from reference TRBV9 and TRBJ2-2 gives the full variable domain: DSGVTQTPKHLITATGQRVTLRCSPRSGDLSVYWYQQSLDQGLQFLIQYYNGEERAKGNILERFSAQQFPDLHSELNLSSLELGDSALYFCASSRGGKSGELFFGEGSRLTVL.

The chain uses TRBV19 and TRBJ2-2; 9 nucleotides agree with TRBD1. Germline lookup yields CDR1 LNHDA and CDR2 SQIVND (reference sequence). V shed 7 bases and J 4 bases; nucleotides not matched to a gene: 4. The CDR3 runs 14 residues. CDR3 nucleotides: TGTGCCAGTAACGGACAGGGGCCCACCGGGGAGCTGTTTTTT. It encodes CASNGQGPTGELFF.

The V gene is TRBV9, the J gene TRBJ2-3, with TRBD2 identical over 10 bases. There are 18 residues in the CDR3. Germline values: CDR1 SGDLS, CDR2 YYNGEE. The junction had 7 bases not matched to a gene; V was cut back by 0 bases and J by 0 bases. CDR3 sequence (DNA): TGTGCCAGCAGCGTAGCCAGCGGGGGGGCCTTAAGCACAGATACGCAGTATTTT. The encoded protein is CASSVASGGALSTDTQYF.

This rearrangement joins TRBV5-1 to TRBJ1-6, with 7 bases that match TRBD1. CDR3 size: 12 residues. Germline V gene lookup returns CDR1 SGHRS and CDR2 YFSETQ. The J segment lost 12 bases and the V segment lost 5 bases, leaving 5 bases of the junction unmatched. CDR3 in amino acids: CASRQGVKPLHF. CDR3 in DNA: TGCGCCAGCAGGCAGGGGGTAAAACCCCTCCACTTT.

The table lists this clone with a few counts. The genes are TRBV4-2 and TRBJ2-3; D may be TRBD1 or TRBD2 (5 bases each). This CDR3 has 12 amino acids. V lost 1 base and J 6 bases, leaving 5 bases between the germline ends. CDR1 is LGHNA, CDR2 YNFKEQ, per germline. The CDR3 DNA reads as TGTGCCAGCAGCCAAGGGGGGGATACGCAGTATTTT. The encoded protein is CASSQGGDTQYF.

On this clone itself: The junction differs from germline at one of its ends, possibly a read error. The rearrangement uses TRBV5-1 and TRBJ1-1; the match to TRBD1 covers 7 bases. The CDR3 contains 13 residues. Germline V gene lookup returns CDR1 SGHRS and CDR2 YFSETQ. The CDR3 spells CASSLDRRGEAFF. CDR3 coding DNA: TGCGCCAGCAGTTTGGACAGGAGGGGGGAAGCTTTCTTT.

V gene TRBV7-2 combines with J gene TRBJ1-2, with unresolved D. Trimming took off 1 base at V and 4 bases at J, with 13 bases between the two ends. CDR3 size: 15 residues. CDR1 and CDR2 from the germline V gene are SGHTA and FQGNSA. Written as DNA, the CDR3 is TGTGCCAGCAGCTTAGTGGAGGGTCACCTCTATGGCTACACCTTC. Translated, it gives CASSLVEGHLYGYTF.

The genes are TRBV7-2 and TRBJ2-1, with D possibly matching TRBD2 (6 bases). Germline CDR1 is SGHTA and CDR2 is FQGNSA. This CDR3 spans 15 amino acids. Trimming took off 4 bases at V and 3 bases at J, with 13 bases between the two ends. In DNA form, the CDR3 reads TGTGCCAGCAGCTCCGAAGGCGGGATCTACAATGAGCAGTTCTTC. Its protein product is CASSSEGGIYNEQFF.

In regard to this clone: Germline is not matched at one junction end, which may reflect a read error. V usage is TRBV9 and J usage is TRBJ2-2; weak D call: TRBD2 (6 bases). The CDR3 length is 13 residues. Germline values: CDR1 SGDLS, CDR2 YYNGEE. The CDR3 sequence: CASSVGGTGELFF. CDR3 sequence (DNA): TGTGCCAGCAGCGTTGGGGGGACCGGCGAGCTGTTTTTT.

The genes are TRBV4-2 and TRBJ1-1; a possible D gene is TRBD1 (6 bases). The germline V and J ends were trimmed by 0 bases and 6 bases, with 11 bases remaining between them. Germline V gene lookup returns CDR1 LGHNA and CDR2 YNFKEQ. The CDR3 is 14 amino acids. CDR3 region: CASSQEKGGAEAFF. The CDR3 region has the DNA TGTGCCAGCAGCCAAGAGAAGGGGGGTGCTGAAGCTTTCTTT.

The genes are TRBV19 and TRBJ1-1; D ambiguous. V dropped 3 bases and J dropped 4 bases, with 9 bases sitting between them. The CDR3 loop spans 13 amino acids. Germline V gene data show CDR1 as LNHDA and CDR2 as SQIVND (reference sequence). The CDR3 is CASSIRGGTEAFF. The CDR3 region has the DNA TGTGCCAGTAGTATCCGGGGAGGCACTGAAGCTTTCTTT.

This clone was seen just once. The chain recombines TRBV6-1 with TRBJ2-1; possible D gene TRBD1, 6 bases. Germline V CDR1 and CDR2: MNHNS, SASEGT. The CDR3 is made up of 15 amino acids. V was clipped by 3 bases and J by 12 bases, with 21 bases between them. The CDR3 is CASSEKVGTNFGQFF. The CDR3 DNA reads TGTGCCAGCAGTGAGAAGGTGGGGACAAATTTTGGGCAGTTCTTC.

This chain joins TRBV19 and TRBJ2-3; no definite D call. This CDR3 region has 15 residues. V gave up 6 bases and J gave up 4 bases, with 17 bases separating them. The germline V gene encodes CDR1 LNHDA and CDR2 SQIVND (reference sequence). CDR3 nucleotide sequence: TGTGCCAGTAGATCTCAAGGGCAGATCCCAGATACGCAGTATTTT. As protein: CASRSQGQIPDTQYF.

J is TRBJ2-2 and V is TRBV7-2, with 8 bases aligning to TRBD1. In germline, CDR1 is SGHTA, CDR2 FQGNSA. The CDR3 has 15 amino acids. The ends lost 5 bases at V and 6 bases at J; junction bases unmatched: 8. The CDR3 reads CASSPDRGVPGELFF. For the CDR3, the DNA is TGTGCCAGCAGCCCCGACAGGGGTGTACCCGGGGAGCTGTTTTTT.

The chain recombines TRBV7-3 with TRBJ2-2; D uncertain. This CDR3 spans 14 amino acids. CDR1 is SGHTA and CDR2 is FQGTGA in the germline V gene. V was shortened by 7 bases and J by 0 bases, with 9 bases between the two germline ends. CDR3 loop: CASTSRANTGELFF. The CDR3 nucleotides are TGTGCCAGCACCTCCCGCGCGAACACCGGGGAGCTGTTTTTT.

This chain joins TRBV14 and TRBJ1-2; TRBD1 is a possible D gene (6 bases). CDR3 length: 15 amino acids. CDR1 SGHDN and CDR2 FVKESK come from the germline V gene. Trimming left V 4 bases short and J 7 bases short, with 19 bases between. The CDR3 sequence: CASSPLGARSGGYTF. The CDR3 bases are TGTGCCAGCAGCCCACTGGGGGCGAGGTCTGGTGGCTACACCTTC.

V is TRBV7-9 and J is TRBJ2-2, with D tentatively TRBD1 (5 bases). The length of the CDR3 is 15 residues. V was cut by 1 base and J by 8 bases, with 14 bases left in between. Germline values: CDR1 SEHNR, CDR2 FQNEAQ (reference sequence). CDR3 region: CASSLGLTVLGELFF. Here the CDR3 DNA reads TGTGCCAGCAGCTTAGGCCTGACAGTTCTAGGGGAGCTGTTTTTT.

The genes are TRBV4-1 and TRBJ2-7; 7 nucleotides match TRBD1. The ends lost 4 bases at V and 3 bases at J; junction bases unmatched: 6. Germline V gene data show CDR1 as MGHRA and CDR2 as YSYEKL. The CDR3 extends over 14 amino acids. CDR3 sequence (DNA): TGCGCCAGCAGCCCCTCGGGACAGATCTACGAGCAGTACTTC. Protein: CASSPSGQIYEQYF.

The V gene is TRBV7-2, the J gene TRBJ1-3; D unresolved. CDR1 SGHTA and CDR2 FQGNSA come from the germline V gene. Trimming pared 7 bases from V and 1 base from J, leaving 11 bases between. The CDR3 loop spans 14 amino acids. DNA of the CDR3: TGTGCCAGCATCCCTACCTTATCTGGAAACACCATATATTTT. As protein: CASIPTLSGNTIYF.